One and the same sample provided the 15 T cell receptor beta chains below, sequenced in a study of blood T cell repertoires in COVID-19. Here immunoSEQ multiplex PCR was the method, and the copy in TCRdb shows in-frame clones only, minus some. This table has approximately 140,000 clones, 80% appearing once. The sample taken for sequencing was peripheral blood. The source is a man in his 60s with active or convalescent COVID-19.

The chain is built from TRBV19 and TRBJ2-3, with TRBD2 matching 8 bases. Germline CDR1 and CDR2: LNHDA and SQIVND (reference sequence). The V segment lost 3 bases and the J segment 5 bases; nucleotides outside the gene matches: 19. This CDR3 has 19 amino acids. CDR3 protein: CASSIRGGAGDVRGDTQYF. DNA of the CDR3: TGTGCCAGTAGTATTCGGGGTGGAGCGGGAGATGTTCGTGGAGATACGCAGTATTTT.

This clone was picked up a small number of times. The chain couples TRBV5-1 to TRBJ2-7; 8 bases map to TRBD1. CDR3 length: 12 residues. Trimming removed 4 bases from V and 4 bases from J; junction bases left unmatched: 1. Per germline, CDR1 SGHRS and CDR2 YFSETQ. The CDR3 DNA reads as TGCGCCAGCAGCCGGACAGGGTACGAGCAGTACTTC. Residues: CASSRTGYEQYF. The entire variable domain, with the rest obtained from reference TRBV5-1 and TRBJ2-7, is as follows: KAGVTQTPRYLIKTRGQQVTLSCSPISGHRSVSWYQQTPGQGLQFLFEYFSETQRNKGNFPGRFSGRQFSNSRSEMNVSTLELGDSALYLCASSRTGYEQYFGPGTRLTVT.

The rearrangement links TRBV3-1 (or the pseudogene TRBV3-2) to TRBJ2-6; a possible D gene is TRBD2 (6 bases). Germline assignment: CDR1 LGHDT and CDR2 YNNKEL (reference sequence). The V end lost 6 bases, the J end lost 0 bases, and 12 bases lay between the germline ends. CDR3 length equals 16 residues. CDR3 nucleotide sequence: TGTGCCAGCAGTCGCGGGGCCAGCTCTGGGGCCAACGTCCTGACTTTC. It translates to CASSRGASSGANVLTF.

This clone has only one observation. The chain recombines TRBV20-1 with TRBJ2-1; D perhaps matches TRBD2 (5 bases). Germline CDR1 reads DFQATT; CDR2 reads SNEGSKA (reference sequence). The CDR3 has 14 residues. V lost 3 bases and J 8 bases, leaving 17 bases between the germline ends. The chain's CDR3 is CSASRLDLRYEQFF. Here the CDR3 DNA reads TGCAGTGCTAGTCGCCTGGACTTAAGATATGAGCAGTTCTTC.

The V call is TRBV11-3, the J call TRBJ2-5; 7 bases align to TRBD1. V lost 4 bases to trimming and J lost 0 bases; unmatched junction nucleotides: 2. This CDR3 region has 14 residues. Germline assignment: CDR1 SGHNT and CDR2 YENEEA. CDR3 protein: CASSSGGDQETQYF. For the CDR3, the DNA is TGTGCCAGCAGCTCAGGGGGAGACCAAGAGACCCAGTACTTC.

This chain joins TRBV7-9 and TRBJ2-1; 9 nucleotides align to TRBD2. Germline V gene data show CDR1 as SEHNR and CDR2 as FQNEAQ (reference sequence). V gave up 2 bases and J gave up 9 bases; unmatched junction bases: 8. This CDR3 region has 15 residues. The CDR3 nucleotides read TGTGCCAGCAGCTTAATAGCGGGAGCCTATACTGAGCAGTTCTTC. It yields the protein CASSLIAGAYTEQFF.

This clone was counted a single time. At one end the junction does not follow the germline gene, possibly because of a read error. This rearrangement joins TRBV7-8 to TRBJ2-7; 15 bases are a match to TRBD2. The CDR3 runs to 18 residues. The germline V gene has CDR1 SGHVS and CDR2 FQNEAQ. CDR3 DNA sequence: TGTGCCAGCAGCTTACTTGGGGGACTAGCGGGAGGCTCCCACGAGCAGTACTTC. Translating gives CASSLLGGLAGGSHEQYF.

CDR3 DNA: TGTGCCAGCAGTCCAGGGTGGGGCTATGGCTACACCTTC. It codes for CASSPGWGYGYTF. This chain connects TRBV27 to TRBJ1-2; weak D call: TRBD1 (5 bases). Between the trimmed V and J ends, which lost 5 bases and 4 bases, there was a span of 11 bases. The CDR3 totals 13 residues. Germline V CDR1 and CDR2: MNHEY, SMNVEV (reference sequence).

The gene calls are TRBV10-3 and TRBJ2-5; perhaps D is TRBD1 or TRBD2 (6 bases each). Trimming removed 10 bases at V and 3 bases at J, with 15 bases between. This CDR3 region has 13 residues. The V gene's germline CDR1 is ENHRY and CDR2 SYGVKD. This CDR3 reads CASRGGKEETQYF. DNA of the CDR3: TGTGCCAGCAGGGGAGGCAAAGAAGAGACCCAGTACTTC.

This clone was recorded only once. The chain employs TRBV27 and TRBJ2-5; 14 bases map to TRBD2. Trimming removed 5 bases from V and 5 bases from J; junction bases left unmatched: 4. The CDR3 runs to 15 residues. CDR1 and CDR2 from the germline V gene are MNHEY and SMNVEV (reference sequence). The CDR3 sequence: CASSGTSGRIETQYF. The CDR3 DNA reads TGTGCCAGCAGTGGGACTAGCGGGAGAATTGAGACCCAGTACTTC.

V gene TRBV7-6 combines with J gene TRBJ2-3, with D possibly being TRBD2 (5 bases). The CDR3 is 17 residues long. CDR1 SGHVS and CDR2 FNYEAQ come from the germline V gene. V was shortened by 7 bases and J by 4 bases, with 24 bases between the two germline ends. CDR3 coding DNA: TGTGCCAGCACTACCGGCCGGTCCCAGCGGCCCCCAGATACGCAGTATTTT. Protein: CASTTGRSQRPPDTQYF.

This clone was found a few times. The chain joins TRBV3-1 (or the pseudogene TRBV3-2) to TRBJ2-7; 12 nucleotides line up with TRBD2. CDR3 length equals 18 residues. The J segment lost 5 bases and the V segment lost 4 bases, leaving 15 bases of the junction unmatched. Germline CDR1 reads LGHDT; CDR2 reads YNNKEL (reference sequence). Here the CDR3 DNA reads TGTGCCAGCAGCCCCAAGATAAGTCTAGCGGGAGGGAACGACGAGCAGTACTTC. Protein product: CASSPKISLAGGNDEQYF.

This chain connects TRBV29-1 to TRBJ1-3; 9 bases match TRBD1. The CDR3 covers 16 residues. Trimming removed 1 base from V and 1 base from J; junction bases left unmatched: 5. CDR1 SQVTM and CDR2 ANQGSEA come from the germline V gene. DNA for the CDR3: TGCAGCGTTGAAGCCTGGGGACAGGGATCTGGAAACACCATATATTTT. It is translated as CSVEAWGQGSGNTIYF.

The CDR3 DNA sequence: TGCGCCAGCCAGCAGGGCAGCGGGAGGGCACCCACAGATACGCAGTATTTT. Encoded protein: CASQQGSGRAPTDTQYF. The chain couples TRBV5-1 to TRBJ2-3, with TRBD2 matching 10 bases. Looked up from germline, CDR1 is SGHRS and CDR2 is YFSETQ. The CDR3 spans 17 residues. Trimming took 7 bases from V and 2 from J; bases not matched to a gene: 13.

Ten or more counts support this clone. V gene TRBV4-2 combines with J gene TRBJ1-1; D is unclear. Per germline, CDR1 LGHNA and CDR2 YNFKEQ. V was clipped by 9 bases and J by 0 bases, with 20 bases between them. CDR3 length: 16 amino acids. CDR3 nucleotide sequence: TGTGCCAGATACCCCTCCTCTCGGGTTTTGAACACTGAAGCTTTCTTT. Protein sequence: CARYPSSRVLNTEAFF.